This T cell receptor (beta chain) is from a study of neoadjuvant anti-PD-1 for oral cavity cancer. As for the study in general: Most patients had three to four biweekly doses of 3 mg/kg nivolumab before resection. Patients without progression received a fourth nivolumab dose around day 43, then surgical resection on days 50-56.

This sample's time point: after neoadjuvant nivolumab, at surgical resection. Cohort: HPV-negative, locally advanced oral cavity squamous cell carcinoma patients. Data came from immunoSEQ multiplex PCR; TCRdb stores just in-frame clones and leaves some out. This sample carries over 11,000 clones, 75% of them seen once, and the ten largest clones take about 2.2%. The CDR3 contains 13 residues. V shed 7 bases and J shed 3 bases, with 12 bases lying between them. CDR1 and CDR2 (germline): SGHDT, YYEEEE. The rearrangement uses TRBV5-6 and TRBJ2-3; D possibly corresponds to TRBD2 (6 bases). This specimen was PBMCs, taken after nivolumab (anti-PD-1) treatment. The source of this sequence is a person aged 40-85 years with oral cavity squamous cell carcinoma. As DNA, the CDR3 is TGTGCCAGCGGTCCGAGCGGGACAGATACGCAGTATTTT. Protein: CASGPSGTDTQYF. The full variable domain, its missing parts supplied by reference TRBV5-6 and TRBJ2-3, is DAGVTQSPTHLIKTRGQQVTLRCSPKSGHDTVSWYQQALGQGPQFIFQYYEEEERQRGNFPDRFSGHQFPNYSSELNVNALLLGDSALYLCASGPSGTDTQYFGPGTRLTVL.